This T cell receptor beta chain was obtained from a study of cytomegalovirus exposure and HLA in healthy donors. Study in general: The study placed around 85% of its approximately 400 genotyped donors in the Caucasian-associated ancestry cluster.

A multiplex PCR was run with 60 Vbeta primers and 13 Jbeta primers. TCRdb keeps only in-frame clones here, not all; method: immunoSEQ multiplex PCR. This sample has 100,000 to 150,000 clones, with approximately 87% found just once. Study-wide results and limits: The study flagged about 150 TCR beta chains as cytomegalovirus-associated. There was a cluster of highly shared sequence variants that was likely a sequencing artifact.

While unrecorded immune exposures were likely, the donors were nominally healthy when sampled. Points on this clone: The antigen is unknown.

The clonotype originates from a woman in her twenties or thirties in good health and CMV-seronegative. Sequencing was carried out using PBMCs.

In nucleotides, the CDR3 is TGTGCCAGTAGCTACGGGACAGGGAGCTCCTACGAGCAGTACTTC. Amino acid sequence: CASSYGTGSSYEQYF. The gene calls are TRBV19 and TRBJ2-7; 9 nucleotides line up with TRBD1. Germline CDR1 reads LNHDA; CDR2 reads SQIVND (reference sequence). CDR3 length equals 15 residues. J gave up 0 bases and V 6 bases, and 6 bases lay outside the gene matches.